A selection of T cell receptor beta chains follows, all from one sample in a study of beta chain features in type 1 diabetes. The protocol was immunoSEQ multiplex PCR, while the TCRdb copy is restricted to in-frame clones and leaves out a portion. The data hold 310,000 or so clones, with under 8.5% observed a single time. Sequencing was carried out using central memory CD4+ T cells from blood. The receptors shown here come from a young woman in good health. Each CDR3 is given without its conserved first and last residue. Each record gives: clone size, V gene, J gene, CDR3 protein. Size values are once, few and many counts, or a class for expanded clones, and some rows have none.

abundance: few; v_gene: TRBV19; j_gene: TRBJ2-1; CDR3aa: ASTPWGLTSGYNEQF
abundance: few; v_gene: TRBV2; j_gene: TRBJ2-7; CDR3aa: ASRGGVGYEQY
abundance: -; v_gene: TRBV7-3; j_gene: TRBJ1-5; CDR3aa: ASSPDRAANQPQH
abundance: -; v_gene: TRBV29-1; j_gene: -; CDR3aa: SVGGVGGSVSYEQY
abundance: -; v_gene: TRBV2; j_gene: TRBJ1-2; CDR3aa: ASTSGGSMGYT
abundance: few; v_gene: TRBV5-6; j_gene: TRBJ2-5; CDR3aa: ASSFPRTSAPETQY
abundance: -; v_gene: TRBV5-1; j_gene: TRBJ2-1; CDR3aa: ASSSLVQSGGEQF
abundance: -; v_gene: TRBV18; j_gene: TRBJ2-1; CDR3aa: ASSLNSRGHEQF
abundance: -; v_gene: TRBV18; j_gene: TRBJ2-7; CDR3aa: ASSPSSYEQY
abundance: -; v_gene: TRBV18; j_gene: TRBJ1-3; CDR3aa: ASSRDGLSGNTIY
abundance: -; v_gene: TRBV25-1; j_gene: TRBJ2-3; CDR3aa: ASSVSGAGTDTQY
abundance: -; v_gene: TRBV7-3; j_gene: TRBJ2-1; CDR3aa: ASSFSGITYNEQF
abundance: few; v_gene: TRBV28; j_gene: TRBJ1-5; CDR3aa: ASRHQGAYSNQPQH
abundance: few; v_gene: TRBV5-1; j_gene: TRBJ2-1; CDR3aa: ASPPGQGPDVYNEQF
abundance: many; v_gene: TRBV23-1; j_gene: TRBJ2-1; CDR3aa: ASSKNDEQF
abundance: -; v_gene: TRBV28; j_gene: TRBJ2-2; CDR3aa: ASSLLNGELF
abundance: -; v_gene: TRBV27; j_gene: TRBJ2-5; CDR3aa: ASSPRQGETQY
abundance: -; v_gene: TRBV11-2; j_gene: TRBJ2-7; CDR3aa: ASSFPGSPREQY
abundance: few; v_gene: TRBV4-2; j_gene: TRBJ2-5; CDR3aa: ASSSGRIGETQY
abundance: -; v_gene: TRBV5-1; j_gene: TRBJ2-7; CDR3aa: ASSEGTSKTSEQY
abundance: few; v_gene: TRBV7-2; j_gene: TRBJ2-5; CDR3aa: ASSYQGAPIQETQY
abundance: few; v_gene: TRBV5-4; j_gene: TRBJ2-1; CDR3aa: ASSLDSGAYNEQF
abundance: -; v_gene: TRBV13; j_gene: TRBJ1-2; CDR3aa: ASSLVAGAQGYT
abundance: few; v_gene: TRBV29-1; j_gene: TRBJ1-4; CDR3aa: SGGGIEKLF
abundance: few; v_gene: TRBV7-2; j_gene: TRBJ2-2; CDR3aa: ASSHVRGATGELF
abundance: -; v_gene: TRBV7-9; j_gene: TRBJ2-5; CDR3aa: ASRLSETQY
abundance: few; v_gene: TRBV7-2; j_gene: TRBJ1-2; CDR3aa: ASSLGAGSDYGYT
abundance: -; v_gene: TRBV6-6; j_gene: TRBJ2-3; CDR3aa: ASSQPRDRATDTQY
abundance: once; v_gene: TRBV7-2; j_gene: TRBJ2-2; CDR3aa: ASSFRVGTGELF
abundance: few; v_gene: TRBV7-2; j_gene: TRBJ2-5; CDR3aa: ASSQTVGETQY
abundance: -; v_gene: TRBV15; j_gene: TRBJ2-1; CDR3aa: ATMGRDRLSYNEQF
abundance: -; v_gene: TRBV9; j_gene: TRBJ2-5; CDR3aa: ASSVGGGTNQETQY